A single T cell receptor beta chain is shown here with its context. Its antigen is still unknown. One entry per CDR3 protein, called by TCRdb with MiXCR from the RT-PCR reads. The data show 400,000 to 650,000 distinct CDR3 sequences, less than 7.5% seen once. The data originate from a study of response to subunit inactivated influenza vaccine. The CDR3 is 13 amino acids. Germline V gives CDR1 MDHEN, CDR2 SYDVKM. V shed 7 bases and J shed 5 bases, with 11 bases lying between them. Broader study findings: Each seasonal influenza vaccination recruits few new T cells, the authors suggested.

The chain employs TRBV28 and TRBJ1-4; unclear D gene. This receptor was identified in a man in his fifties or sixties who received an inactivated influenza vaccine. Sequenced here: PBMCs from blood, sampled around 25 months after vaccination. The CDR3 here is CASTSGQNEKLFF. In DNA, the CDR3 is TGTGCCAGCACCTCTGGCCAAAATGAAAAACTGTTTTTT.